This T cell receptor beta chain stems from a study of blood T cell repertoires in COVID-19. Study at large: The cDNA or gDNA used as material had been derived from T cells, B-cell-depleted T cells, or PBMCs.

Assay used: immunoSEQ multiplex PCR; TCRdb lists only in-frame clones, some missing. The sample lists about 130,000 clones; roughly 83% were seen once. The CDR3 is 14 amino acids. V shed 6 bases, J shed 4 bases, and the junction held 9 bases outside the gene matches. Germline CDR1 reads SGHDT; CDR2 reads YYEEEE. Two negative PCRs, clearance, or symptom resolution were required of recovered Cohort 3 donors. The sequencing input was PBMCs or T cells enriched from blood (not recorded which). V is TRBV5-6 and J is TRBJ1-2, with TRBD1 matching 7 bases. The receptor was isolated from a man aged 50 or older who had recovered from COVID-19. The CDR3 spells CASINDRVTYGYTF. CDR3 sequence (DNA): TGTGCCAGCATCAATGACAGGGTAACCTATGGCTACACCTTC.